Here is one T cell receptor (beta chain) with its context. What it recognizes is unknown. The data are from a study of beta chain features in type 1 diabetes. Notes on the study in general: Sampled from patients, naive, central memory and Treg TCRB repertoires appeared more similar than those sampled from healthy donors. Moderately but significantly shorter TCRB CDR3s were found in Type 1 diabetes patients in all four CD4+ subsets.

V gave up 7 bases and J gave up 0 bases; unmatched junction bases: 20. This CDR3 region has 20 residues. Of the isolated RNA, all was reverse transcribed, and so the sequenced material was expressed TCRB transcripts. Repertoires were generated with immunoSEQ multiplex PCR, while TCRdb's copy carries only in-frame clones and drops some. The sample records about 650,000 clones, 9.5% to 15% being singletons. The origin of this receptor is a man in his thirties or forties with type 1 diabetes. Sequenced sample: naive CD4+ T cells from blood. The chain uses TRBV23-1 and TRBJ2-7; TRBD1 matches at 11 bases. TRBV23-1 is known as an ORF, though its function is uncertain. The CDR3 spells CASTREPGQGVPTPSYEQYF. The CDR3 DNA is TGCGCCAGCACTCGAGAGCCGGGACAGGGGGTTCCCACGCCCTCCTACGAGCAGTACTTC.